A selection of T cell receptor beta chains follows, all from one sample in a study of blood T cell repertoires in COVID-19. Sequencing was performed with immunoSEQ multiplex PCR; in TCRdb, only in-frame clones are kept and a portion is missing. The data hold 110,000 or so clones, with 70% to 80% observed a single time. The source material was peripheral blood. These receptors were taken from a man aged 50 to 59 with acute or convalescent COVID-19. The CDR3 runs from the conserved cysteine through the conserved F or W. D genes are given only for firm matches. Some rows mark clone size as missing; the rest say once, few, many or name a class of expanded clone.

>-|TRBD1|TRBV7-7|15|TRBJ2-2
CASSPGTGDTGELFF
TGTGCTAGCAGCCCGGGGACAGGGGACACCGGGGAGCTGTTTTTT
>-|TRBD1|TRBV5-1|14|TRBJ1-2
CASSSGTGSDGYTF
TGCGCCAGCAGCTCCGGGACAGGGAGTGATGGCTACACCTTC
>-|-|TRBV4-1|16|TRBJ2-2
CASSQGPGGGAGELFF
TGCGCCAGCAGCCAAGGCCCAGGAGGAGGGGCCGGGGAGCTGTTTTTT
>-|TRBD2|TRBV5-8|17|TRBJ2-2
CASSLSLLAGVTGELFF
TGTGCCAGCAGCTTGTCTTTGCTAGCGGGAGTTACCGGGGAGCTGTTTTTT
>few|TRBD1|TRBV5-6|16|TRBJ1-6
CASSYIPGQGLSPLHF
TGTGCCAGCAGCTATATCCCGGGACAGGGGCTTTCACCCCTCCACTTT
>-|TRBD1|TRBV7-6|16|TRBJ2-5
CASSSSGTGNGETQYF
TGTGCCAGCAGCTCGTCCGGGACAGGGAACGGAGAGACCCAGTACTTC
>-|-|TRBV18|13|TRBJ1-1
CASRQAVNTEAFF
TGTGCCAGCCGACAGGCCGTGAACACTGAAGCTTTCTTT
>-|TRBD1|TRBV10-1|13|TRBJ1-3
CATDRARGNTIYF
TGCGCCACCGACAGGGCTCGTGGAAACACCATATATTTT
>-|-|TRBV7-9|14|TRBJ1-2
CASSLSSVNYGYTF
TGTGCCAGCAGCCTGAGTAGCGTTAACTATGGCTACACCTTC
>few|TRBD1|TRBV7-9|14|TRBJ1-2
CASSLGGQNYGYTF
TGTGCCAGCAGCTTAGGGGGACAGAACTATGGCTACACCTTC
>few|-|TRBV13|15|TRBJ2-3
CASSLIRGEIDTQYF
TGTGCCAGCAGCTTAATCAGGGGAGAAATAGATACGCAGTATTTT
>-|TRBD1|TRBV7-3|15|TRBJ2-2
CASSPGTGGTGELFF
TGTGCCAGCAGCCCCGGGACAGGGGGCACCGGGGAGCTGTTTTTT
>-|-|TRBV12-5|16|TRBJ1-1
CASGLGAQGRGTEAFF
TGTGCTAGTGGTTTGGGAGCACAGGGTCGAGGAACTGAAGCTTTCTTT
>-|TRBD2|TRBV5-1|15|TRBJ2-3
CASRTSGTDTDTQYF
TGCGCCAGTAGGACTAGCGGGACAGACACAGATACGCAGTATTTT
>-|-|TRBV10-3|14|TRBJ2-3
CAISDGGFTDTQYF
TGTGCCATCAGTGACGGAGGCTTCACAGATACGCAGTATTTT
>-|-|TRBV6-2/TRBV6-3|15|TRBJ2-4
CASSYPGDYKNIQYF
TGTGCCAGCAGTTACCCAGGAGACTACAAAAACATTCAGTACTTC
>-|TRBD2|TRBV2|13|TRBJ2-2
CASGGENTGELFF
TGTGCCAGCGGGGGGGAGAACACCGGGGAGCTGTTTTTT
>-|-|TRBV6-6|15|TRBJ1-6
CASSPQETYNSPLHF
TGTGCCAGCAGTCCACAGGAAACCTATAATTCACCCCTCCACTTT
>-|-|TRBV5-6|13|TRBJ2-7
CASSLRGTYEQYF
TGTGCCAGCAGCTTAAGGGGAACCTACGAGCAGTACTTC
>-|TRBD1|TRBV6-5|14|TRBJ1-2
CASSKPGQAGGYTF
TGTGCCAGCAGTAAACCGGGACAGGCCGGGGGCTACACCTTC
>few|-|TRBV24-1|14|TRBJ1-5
CATSYTGDDQPQHF
TGTGCCACCAGCTATACGGGAGACGATCAGCCCCAGCATTTT
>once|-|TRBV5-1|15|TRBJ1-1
CASSTRGGPNAEAFF
TGCGCCAGCAGTACTAGGGGGGGGCCGAACGCTGAAGCTTTCTTT
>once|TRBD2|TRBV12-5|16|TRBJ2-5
CASGLRIAGYQETQYF
TGTGCTAGTGGTTTGCGAATAGCGGGGTACCAAGAGACCCAGTACTTC
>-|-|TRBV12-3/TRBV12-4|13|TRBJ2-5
CASSWALQETQYF
TGTGCCAGCAGTTGGGCATTACAAGAGACCCAGTACTTC
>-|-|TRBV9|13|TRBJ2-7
CASSVEDPYEQYF
TGTGCCAGCAGCGTGGAGGACCCCTACGAGCAGTACTTC
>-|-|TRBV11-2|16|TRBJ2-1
CASSPLSGTHHNEQFF
TGTGCCAGCAGCCCCCTATCTGGGACTCATCACAATGAGCAGTTCTTC
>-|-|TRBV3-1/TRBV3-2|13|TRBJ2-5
CASSRAAPFYQYF
TGTGCCAGCAGCCGGGCAGCTCCCTTTTACCAGTACTTC
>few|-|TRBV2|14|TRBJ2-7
CASSVALSSHEQYF
TGTGCCAGCAGTGTAGCCCTATCTTCCCACGAGCAGTACTTC
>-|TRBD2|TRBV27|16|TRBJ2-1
CASRPGVERGGHEQFF
TGTGCCAGCAGGCCCGGGGTTGAGCGGGGGGGACATGAGCAGTTCTTC
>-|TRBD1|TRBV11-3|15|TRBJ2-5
CASSPGGRGRETQYF
TGTGCCAGCAGCCCAGGGGGCAGGGGGCGCGAGACCCAGTACTTC
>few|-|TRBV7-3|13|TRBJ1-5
CASSLSSNQPQHF
TGTGCCAGCAGCTTATCAAGCAATCAGCCCCAGCATTTT
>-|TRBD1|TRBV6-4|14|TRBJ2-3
CASSATGGADTQYF
TGTGCCAGCAGTGCCACAGGGGGAGCAGATACGCAGTATTTT
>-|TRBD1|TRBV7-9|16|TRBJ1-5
CASSHGQGRGNQPQHF
TGTGCCAGCAGCCACGGACAGGGGAGAGGTAATCAGCCCCAGCATTTT
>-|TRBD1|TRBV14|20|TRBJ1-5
CASSQEGGEGNFRSNQPQHF
TGTGCCAGCAGCCAAGAAGGGGGCGAGGGAAACTTCCGTAGCAATCAGCCCCAGCATTTT
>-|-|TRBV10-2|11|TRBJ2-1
CASGQDNEQFF
TGCGCCAGCGGGCAGGACAATGAGCAGTTCTTC
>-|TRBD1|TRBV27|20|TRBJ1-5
CASSVATGFDGMGSNQPQHF
TGTGCCAGCTCCGTGGCGACAGGGTTCGATGGCATGGGGAGCAATCAGCCCCAGCATTTT
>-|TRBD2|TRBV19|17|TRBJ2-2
CASSMLVAGGSAGELFF
TGTGCCAGTAGTATGTTGGTAGCGGGAGGTTCGGCCGGGGAGCTGTTTTTT
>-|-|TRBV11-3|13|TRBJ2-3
CASSFSSTDTQYF
TGTGCCAGCAGCTTTAGTAGCACAGATACGCAGTATTTT
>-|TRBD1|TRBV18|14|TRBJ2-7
CASSADRDDYEQYF
TGTGCCAGCTCAGCGGACAGGGACGACTACGAGCAGTACTTC
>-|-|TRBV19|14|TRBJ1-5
CASSFRYSNQPQHF
TGTGCCAGTAGTTTTCGTTATAGCAATCAGCCCCAGCATTTT
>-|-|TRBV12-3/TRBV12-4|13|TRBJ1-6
CASSFLRYSPLHF
TGTGCCAGCAGTTTCCTGCGATATTCACCCCTCCACTTT
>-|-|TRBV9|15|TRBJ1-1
CASSVATGMNTEAFF
TGTGCCAGCAGCGTAGCCACAGGTATGAACACTGAAGCTTTCTTT
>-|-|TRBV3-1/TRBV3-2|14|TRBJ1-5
CASSQGGGSQPQHF
TGTGCCAGCAGCCAAGGAGGTGGGAGTCAGCCCCAGCATTTT
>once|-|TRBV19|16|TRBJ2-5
CASSMHPGRGGETQYF
TGTGCCAGTAGTATGCATCCTGGCAGGGGAGGGGAGACCCAGTACTTC
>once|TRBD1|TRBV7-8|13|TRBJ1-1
CASSTRGLTEAFF
TGTGCCAGCAGCACCAGGGGGCTCACTGAAGCTTTCTTT
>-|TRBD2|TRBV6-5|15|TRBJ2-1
CASSYSAGGRYEQFF
TGTGCCAGCAGTTACTCGGCGGGAGGCCGGTATGAGCAGTTCTTC
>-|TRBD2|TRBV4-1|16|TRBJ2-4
CASSWGPGGAKNIQYF
TGCGCCAGCAGCTGGGGCCCGGGGGGAGCCAAAAACATTCAGTACTTC
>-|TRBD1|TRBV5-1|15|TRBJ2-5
CASNRDRGDEETQYF
TGCGCCAGCAACCGGGACAGGGGTGACGAAGAGACCCAGTACTTC
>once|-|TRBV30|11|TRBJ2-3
CAWTNQDTQYF
TGTGCCTGGACAAATCAAGATACGCAGTATTTT
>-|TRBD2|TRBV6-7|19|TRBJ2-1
CASSYGSNPGTSGMAEQFF
TGTGCCAGCAGTTACGGTTCAAACCCCGGGACTAGCGGGATGGCTGAGCAGTTCTTC
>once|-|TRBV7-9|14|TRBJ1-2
CASSLTREWGGYTF
TGTGCCAGCAGCTTAACCAGGGAATGGGGAGGCTACACCTTC
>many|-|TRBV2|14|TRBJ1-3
CASSAQAPGNTIYF
TGTGCCAGCAGTGCACAGGCTCCTGGAAACACCATATATTTT
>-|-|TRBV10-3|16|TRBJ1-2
CAISEGDGTGGEGYTF
TGTGCCATCAGCGAGGGGGACGGAACGGGAGGTGAGGGCTACACCTTC
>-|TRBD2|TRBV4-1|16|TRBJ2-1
CASSPFAGVFDNEQFF
TGCGCCAGCAGCCCTTTTGCGGGGGTATTTGACAATGAGCAGTTCTTC
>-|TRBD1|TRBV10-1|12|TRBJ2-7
CASSEGQGEQYF
TGCGCCAGCAGTGAGGGACAGGGCGAGCAGTACTTC
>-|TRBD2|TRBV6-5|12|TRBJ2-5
CAARGGWETQYF
TGTGCCGCTCGGGGGGGCTGGGAGACCCAGTACTTC
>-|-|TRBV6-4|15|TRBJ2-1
CASSDDWGPYNEQFF
TGTGCCAGCAGTGACGATTGGGGGCCGTACAATGAGCAGTTCTTC